The 27 T cell receptor beta chains presented below share a single source sample, sequenced in a study of identical twins. TCRdb redid the calling of the 5' RACE reads with MiXCR, one entry per CDR3 protein. The sample contains about 450,000 distinct CDR3 sequences, 15% to 20% of which appear only once. Specimen: naive T cells sorted from blood. Receptors originate from a man in his fifties in good health.

Concerning this clonotype itself: A much larger clone differs from this one at a single base, so this may be a read error. CDR3 nucleotides: TGTGCCAGCAGTGATTACTATGGCTACACCTTC. Amino acids: CASSDYYGYTF. The V and J genes are TRBV2 and TRBJ1-2; D remains ambiguous. CDR1 and CDR2 from the germline V gene are SNHLY and FYNNEI. Trimming removed 3 bases from V and 3 bases from J, with 2 bases in between. CDR3 size: 11 residues.

Many counts were recorded for this clonotype. The chain joins TRBV5-1 to TRBJ2-1; D ambiguous. CDR3 length: 15 amino acids. Germline CDR1 and CDR2: SGHRS and YFSETQ. The ends were cut back, 0 bases at V and 1 base at J, with 8 bases in the middle. The CDR3: CASSLAAGSYNEQFF. In nucleotides, the CDR3 is TGCGCCAGCAGCTTGGCAGCTGGATCCTACAATGAGCAGTTCTTC. The full variable domain, in which reference TRBV5-1 and TRBJ2-1 provide the parts outside the CDR3, is KAGVTQTPRYLIKTRGQQVTLSCSPISGHRSVSWYQQTPGQGLQFLFEYFSETQRNKGNFPGRFSGRQFSNSRSEMNVSTLELGDSALYLCASSLAAGSYNEQFFGPGTRLTVL.

The chain employs TRBV15 and TRBJ2-3; TRBD2 is a possible D gene (5 bases). V was pared by 0 bases and J by 10 bases, with 20 bases between. This CDR3 spans 16 amino acids. Germline V gene sequence: CDR1 LNHNV, CDR2 YYDKDF (reference sequence). The CDR3 here is CATSRDPLRGTLSQYF. The CDR3, as DNA: TGTGCCACCAGCAGAGATCCACTTCGGGGAACTCTATCGCAGTATTTT.

CDR3 loop: CASSSNTIDYEQYF. CDR3 coding DNA: TGTGCCAGCAGTTCCAACACTATCGACTACGAGCAGTACTTC. The chain carries TRBV6-5 and TRBJ2-7; D uncertain. Trimming stripped 4 bases from V and 3 bases from J, with 13 bases between. The CDR3 totals 14 residues. The germline V gene encodes CDR1 MNHEY and CDR2 SVGAGI.

This chain connects TRBV27 to TRBJ1-2, with D possibly TRBD1 on 6 matching bases. Trimming took 6 bases from V and 8 from J, leaving 22 bases between them. Germline V gene data show CDR1 as MNHEY and CDR2 as SMNVEV (reference sequence). This CDR3 contains 15 residues. The CDR3 here is CASRDPRQALSGYTF. The CDR3 DNA sequence: TGTGCCAGCAGGGACCCTCGACAGGCCCTAAGCGGCTACACCTTC.

This clonotype appeared a few times. This chain connects TRBV4-3 to TRBJ2-3, with 7 bases that match TRBD2. V shed 2 bases, J shed 4 bases, and the junction held 9 bases outside the gene matches. Germline CDR1 LGHNA, CDR2 YSLEER. CDR3 length: 16 residues. The CDR3 nucleotides read TGCGCCAGCAGCCAATCGGGGCAGGGAGGGTCAGATACGCAGTATTTT. This gives the protein CASSQSGQGGSDTQYF.

V is TRBV2 and J is TRBJ1-5; 7 bases line up with TRBD1. The ends lost 6 bases at V and 5 bases at J; junction bases unmatched: 10. CDR1 is SNHLY, CDR2 FYNNEI, per germline. The CDR3 is 15 amino acids. CDR3 amino acids: CASSARDRWDQPQHF. The CDR3 DNA reads TGTGCCAGCAGCGCTAGGGACAGATGGGATCAGCCCCAGCATTTT.

This chain uses TRBV20-1 with TRBJ2-2; D is unresolved. CDR3 length equals 14 residues. Germline V gene sequence: CDR1 DFQATT, CDR2 SNEGSKA (reference sequence). V lost 0 bases and J 5 bases, leaving 10 bases between the germline ends. The CDR3 DNA is TGCAGTGCTAGAGATTTGGTGGCTACCGGGGAGCTGTTTTTT. It codes for CSARDLVATGELFF.

V gene TRBV12-3 or TRBV12-4 combines with J gene TRBJ1-4; 7 bases agree with TRBD1. The CDR3 contains 15 residues. V trimming: 5 bases; J trimming: 4 bases; junction bases outside the gene matches: 7. CDR3 nucleotides: TGTGCCAGCAGTCCTCGACAGGGTCTTAATGAAAAACTGTTTTTT. It encodes CASSPRQGLNEKLFF.

The chain combines TRBV15 with TRBJ2-6; 8 bases are a match to TRBD1. Germline-derived CDR1 and CDR2 are LNHNV and YYDKDF (reference sequence). The ends lost 7 bases at V and 0 bases at J; junction bases unmatched: 8. The CDR3 consists of 17 residues. The CDR3 DNA follows: TGTGCCACCACCGTAGGACAGGGCCACTCTGGGGCCAACGTCCTGACTTTC. The encoded protein is CATTVGQGHSGANVLTF.

The J gene is TRBJ1-3, the V gene TRBV20-1; TRBD1 matches at 10 bases. The CDR3 totals 20 residues. V was pared by 5 bases and J by 5 bases, with 24 bases of the junction left unmatched. Germline V lookup: CDR1 DFQATT, CDR2 SNEGSKA (reference sequence). This CDR3 reads CSARPSVGTGTGDFRNTIYF. In DNA, the CDR3 is TGCAGTGCTCGGCCAAGCGTCGGGACCGGGACAGGGGATTTTAGAAACACCATATATTTT.

A few counts support this clonotype. The chain has TRBV7-9 and TRBJ2-5; 9 bases match TRBD1. Germline V lookup: CDR1 SEHNR, CDR2 FQNEAQ (reference sequence). CDR3 size: 17 residues. V lost 1 base, J lost 4 bases, and 10 bases stayed unmatched. CDR3 loop: CASSLGQGGLRGETQYF. For the CDR3, the DNA is TGTGCCAGCAGCTTAGGACAGGGGGGTCTACGGGGAGAGACCCAGTACTTC.

This clonotype was recorded many times. The genes are TRBV5-5 and TRBJ1-5; D is uncertain. This CDR3 comprises 15 residues. Germline values: CDR1 SGHKS, CDR2 YYEKEE (reference sequence). Trimming removed 5 bases from V and 6 bases from J, with 18 bases in between. The CDR3, as DNA: TGTGCCAGCAGTCGGACTGGAGAAGTGGGTCAGCCCCAGCATTTT. It is translated as CASSRTGEVGQPQHF.

A few counts support this clonotype. The chain links TRBV12-3 or TRBV12-4 to TRBJ2-3; the D gene is possibly TRBD2 (6 bases). Between the trimmed V and J ends, which lost 6 bases and 3 bases, there was a span of 10 bases. The CDR3 has 13 amino acids. The CDR3 region has the DNA TGTGCCAGCAGCGACGGGAGAACAGATACGCAGTATTTT. This sequence encodes CASSDGRTDTQYF.

This clonotype showed up many times. This chain links TRBV15 with TRBJ2-3; tentatively, D is TRBD2 (6 bases). Trimming pared 8 bases from V and 1 base from J, leaving 16 bases between. This CDR3 contains 15 residues. CDR1 is LNHNV, CDR2 YYDKDF, per germline (reference sequence). The CDR3 bases are TGTGCCACCGACCTCAGCGGGCTCCGCACAGATACGCAGTATTTT. This codes for CATDLSGLRTDTQYF.

This clonotype was seen ten or more times. The rearrangement links TRBV10-3 to TRBJ1-1; tentatively, D is TRBD1 (5 bases). Trimming shortened V by 8 bases and J by 5 bases, and 12 bases separated the two germline ends. Looked up from germline, CDR1 is ENHRY and CDR2 is SYGVKD. The CDR3 has 12 residues. CDR3 DNA: TGTGCCATCCGCCAGGGAGGGACTGAAGCTTTCTTT. Its translation is CAIRQGGTEAFF.

This clonotype was detected many times. The chain uses TRBV5-5 and TRBJ1-2; no definite D call. Between the trimmed V and J ends, which lost 4 bases and 0 bases, there was a span of 13 bases. The CDR3 has 15 residues. The germline V gene encodes CDR1 SGHKS and CDR2 YYEKEE (reference sequence). The DNA for the CDR3 is TGTGCCAGCAGCGTAGAGTCCGAAGCTAACTATGGCTACACCTTC. Protein sequence: CASSVESEANYGYTF.

V is TRBV20-1 and J is TRBJ2-1; TRBD2 matches at 7 bases. This CDR3 spans 15 amino acids. The V gene's germline CDR1 is DFQATT and CDR2 SNEGSKA (reference sequence). J was trimmed by 4 bases and V by 0 bases; bases with no gene match: 6. As DNA, the CDR3 is TGCAGTGCTAGAGATCGAGCGGGACTTTACAATGAGCAGTTCTTC. It codes for CSARDRAGLYNEQFF.

The chain combines TRBV24-1 with TRBJ2-2, with D unclear. CDR3 length equals 14 residues. Trimming removed 6 bases from V and 0 bases from J, with 7 bases in between. The germline gives CDR1 KGHDR, CDR2 SFDVKD. This chain's CDR3 is CATSSNTNTGELFF. The CDR3 coding sequence is TGTGCCACCAGTTCGAACACGAACACCGGGGAGCTGTTTTTT.

This chain connects TRBV20-1 to TRBJ2-3; D gene uncertain. CDR1 and CDR2 from the germline V gene are DFQATT and SNEGSKA (reference sequence). Trimming removed 0 bases at V and 4 bases at J, with 11 bases between. This CDR3 has 14 residues. In nucleotides, the CDR3 is TGCAGTGCTAGAGATCCGGGTATGGCAGATACGCAGTATTTT. Translation gives CSARDPGMADTQYF.

This clonotype was recorded at least ten times. The V gene is TRBV28, the J gene TRBJ2-5; 9 bases are shared with TRBD2. The germline V gene encodes CDR1 MDHEN and CDR2 SYDVKM. The CDR3 spans 16 residues. V lost 5 bases to trimming and J lost 2 bases; unmatched junction nucleotides: 9. DNA of the CDR3: TGTGCCAGCAGTCCCCAACTAGCGGGCAGACAAGAGACCCAGTACTTC. Encoded protein: CASSPQLAGRQETQYF.

In its sample, this clonotype was seen a few times. The rearrangement joins TRBV6-5 to TRBJ2-1, with TRBD2 as a possible D gene (7 bases). Between the trimmed V and J ends, which lost 4 bases and 1 base, there was a span of 17 bases. Germline assignment: CDR1 MNHEY and CDR2 SVGAGI. The CDR3 is 17 residues long. For the CDR3, the DNA is TGTGCCAGCAGTTCCCCCCGCGGGGGCGAATCCTACAATGAGCAGTTCTTC. This sequence encodes CASSSPRGGESYNEQFF.

The chain couples TRBV20-1 to TRBJ2-5; no firm D call. Germline values: CDR1 DFQATT, CDR2 SNEGSKA (reference sequence). CDR3 length: 12 residues. Trimming took 3 bases from V and 0 from J, leaving 5 bases between them. The CDR3 sequence: CSARADQETQYF. The DNA of the CDR3 is TGCAGTGCTAGGGCAGACCAAGAGACCCAGTACTTC.

This clonotype occurred a few times. V usage is TRBV2 and J usage is TRBJ1-3; no clear D. The CDR3 is 14 residues long. Germline V gene sequence: CDR1 SNHLY, CDR2 FYNNEI. With 2 bases removed from V and 4 bases from J, the gap between germline ends came to 9 bases. In nucleotides, the CDR3 is TGTGCCAGCAGTGAAAACTGGGCCGGAAACACCATATATTTT. Translating gives CASSENWAGNTIYF.

This clonotype has at least ten counts. The CDR3 region is CASTSGTGDNTEAFF. For the CDR3, the DNA is TGCGCCAGCACTTCCGGGACAGGGGACAACACTGAAGCTTTCTTT. This chain joins TRBV5-1 and TRBJ1-1, with 10 nucleotides matching TRBD1. The CDR3 is 15 residues long. V lost 6 bases and J lost 2; bases outside the gene matches: 7. Germline values: CDR1 SGHRS, CDR2 YFSETQ.

This rearrangement joins TRBV6-5 to TRBJ2-7; tentatively, D is TRBD1 (5 bases). The CDR3 consists of 13 residues. Per the germline V gene, CDR1 is MNHEY and CDR2 is SVGAGI. Deletions cut 2 bases from V and 3 bases from J, with 8 bases between. This CDR3 is CASSYGQLYEQYF. Written as DNA, the CDR3 is TGTGCCAGCAGTTACGGACAACTCTACGAGCAGTACTTC.

The chain recombines TRBV10-3 with TRBJ2-5; perhaps D is TRBD1 or TRBD2 (7 bases each). The CDR3 covers 13 residues. CDR1 and CDR2 (germline): ENHRY, SYGVKD. The germline V and J ends were trimmed by 10 bases and 2 bases, with 14 bases remaining between them. The CDR3 nucleotides are TGTGCCACCGAGCGGGACAGACAAGAGACCCAGTACTTC. It is translated as CATERDRQETQYF.